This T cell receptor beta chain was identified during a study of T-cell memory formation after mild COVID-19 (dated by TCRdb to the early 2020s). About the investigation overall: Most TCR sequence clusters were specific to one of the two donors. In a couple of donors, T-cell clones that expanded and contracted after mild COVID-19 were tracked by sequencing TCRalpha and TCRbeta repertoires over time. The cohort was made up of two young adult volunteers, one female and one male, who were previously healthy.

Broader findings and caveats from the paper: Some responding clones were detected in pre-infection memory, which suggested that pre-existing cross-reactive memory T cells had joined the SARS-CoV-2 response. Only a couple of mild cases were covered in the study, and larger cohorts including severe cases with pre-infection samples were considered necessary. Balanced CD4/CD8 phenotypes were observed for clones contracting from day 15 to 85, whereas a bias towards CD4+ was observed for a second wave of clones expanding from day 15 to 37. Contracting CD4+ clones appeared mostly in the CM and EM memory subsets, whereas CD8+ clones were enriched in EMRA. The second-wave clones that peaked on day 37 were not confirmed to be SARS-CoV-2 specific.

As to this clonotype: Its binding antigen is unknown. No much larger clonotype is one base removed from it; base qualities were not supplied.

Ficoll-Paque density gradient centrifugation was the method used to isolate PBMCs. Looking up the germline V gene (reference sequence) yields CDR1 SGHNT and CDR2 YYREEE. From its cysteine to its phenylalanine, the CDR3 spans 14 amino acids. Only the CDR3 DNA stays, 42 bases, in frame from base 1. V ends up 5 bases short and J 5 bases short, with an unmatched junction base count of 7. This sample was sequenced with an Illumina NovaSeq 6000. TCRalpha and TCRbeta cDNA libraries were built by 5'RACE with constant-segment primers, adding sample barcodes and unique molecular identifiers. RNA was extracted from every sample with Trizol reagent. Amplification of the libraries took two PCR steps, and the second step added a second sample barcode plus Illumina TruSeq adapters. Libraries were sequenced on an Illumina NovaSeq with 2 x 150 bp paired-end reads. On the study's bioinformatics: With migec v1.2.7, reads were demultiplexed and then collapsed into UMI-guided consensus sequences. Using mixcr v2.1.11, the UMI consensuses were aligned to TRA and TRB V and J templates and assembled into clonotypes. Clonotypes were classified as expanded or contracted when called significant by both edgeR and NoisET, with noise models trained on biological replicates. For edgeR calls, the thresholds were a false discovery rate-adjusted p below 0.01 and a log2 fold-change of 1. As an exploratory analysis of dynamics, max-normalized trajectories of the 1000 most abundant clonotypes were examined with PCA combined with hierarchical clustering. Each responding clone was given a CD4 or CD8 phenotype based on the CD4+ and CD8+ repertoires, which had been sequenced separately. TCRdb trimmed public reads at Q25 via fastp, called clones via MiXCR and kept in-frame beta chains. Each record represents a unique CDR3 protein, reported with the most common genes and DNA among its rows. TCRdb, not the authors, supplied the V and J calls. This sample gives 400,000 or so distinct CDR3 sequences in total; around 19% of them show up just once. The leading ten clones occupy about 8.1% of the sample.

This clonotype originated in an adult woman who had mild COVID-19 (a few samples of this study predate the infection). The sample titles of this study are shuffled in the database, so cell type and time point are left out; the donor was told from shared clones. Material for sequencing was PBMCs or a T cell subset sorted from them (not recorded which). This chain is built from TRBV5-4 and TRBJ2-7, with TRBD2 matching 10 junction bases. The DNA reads TGTGCCAGCAGAAGAGCGGGAGGGCCACACGAGCAGTACTTC. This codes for CASRRAGGPHEQYF.